This T cell receptor (beta chain) comes out of a study of response to subunit inactivated influenza vaccine. Overall study findings and caveats: Authors suggested that a seasonal influenza vaccination recruits few new T cells each time.

TCRdb reanalysed the RT-PCR reads using MiXCR and keeps one entry per CDR3 protein. Of 280,000 or so distinct CDR3 sequences listed, 21% are singletons. There are 14 residues in the CDR3. V was trimmed by 0 bases and J by 7 bases, leaving 10 bases between them. The germline V gene has CDR1 SGHRS and CDR2 YFSETQ. On this clonotype: Its specificity is not known.

This chain joins TRBV5-1 and TRBJ1-4, with D unclear. The source was PBMCs from blood, collected less than 22 months after vaccination. The TCR sequence derives from a man between 50 and 69 years old who received an inactivated influenza vaccine. The CDR3 nucleotides are TGCGCCAGCAGCTTGGATCCGTTACCTGAAAAACTGTTTTTT. Protein: CASSLDPLPEKLFF.